This TCR beta chain was sequenced for a study of cytotoxic CD8 clonotypes in ibrutinib-treated CLL. This clone was observed once. The target antigen is unknown. Using immunoSEQ multiplex PCR, the repertoire was profiled, and TCRdb retains in-frame clones only, with some absent. Counted here are some 58,000 clones, roughly 70% occurring once; the ten biggest clones make up around 42%. The length of the CDR3 is 15 residues. Per germline, CDR1 SGDLS and CDR2 YYNGEE. Between the trimmed V and J ends, which lost 5 bases and 0 bases, there was a span of 14 bases. Findings and limits, study-wide: Among the clonotypes, public ones were uncommon and contracted or held stable on treatment. Increased clonality at ibrutinib response gave way to a return toward baseline at progression. Sampling time points were not equivalent between sustained-remission and progressing patients.

The sequence came from a human donor with chronic lymphocytic leukemia. The sample consisted of PBMCs, taken after 12 months of ibrutinib treatment. This chain joins TRBV9 and TRBJ1-1, with D maybe TRBD1 (6 bases). The CDR3 protein is CASRRLGGLNTEAFF. The CDR3 DNA sequence: TGTGCCAGCAGGCGGTTGGGGGGGCTGAACACTGAAGCTTTCTTT. The full variable domain, rest sourced from reference TRBV9 and TRBJ1-1, is DSGVTQTPKHLITATGQRVTLRCSPRSGDLSVYWYQQSLDQGLQFLIQYYNGEERAKGNILERFSAQQFPDLHSELNLSSLELGDSALYFCASRRLGGLNTEAFFGQGTRLTVV.